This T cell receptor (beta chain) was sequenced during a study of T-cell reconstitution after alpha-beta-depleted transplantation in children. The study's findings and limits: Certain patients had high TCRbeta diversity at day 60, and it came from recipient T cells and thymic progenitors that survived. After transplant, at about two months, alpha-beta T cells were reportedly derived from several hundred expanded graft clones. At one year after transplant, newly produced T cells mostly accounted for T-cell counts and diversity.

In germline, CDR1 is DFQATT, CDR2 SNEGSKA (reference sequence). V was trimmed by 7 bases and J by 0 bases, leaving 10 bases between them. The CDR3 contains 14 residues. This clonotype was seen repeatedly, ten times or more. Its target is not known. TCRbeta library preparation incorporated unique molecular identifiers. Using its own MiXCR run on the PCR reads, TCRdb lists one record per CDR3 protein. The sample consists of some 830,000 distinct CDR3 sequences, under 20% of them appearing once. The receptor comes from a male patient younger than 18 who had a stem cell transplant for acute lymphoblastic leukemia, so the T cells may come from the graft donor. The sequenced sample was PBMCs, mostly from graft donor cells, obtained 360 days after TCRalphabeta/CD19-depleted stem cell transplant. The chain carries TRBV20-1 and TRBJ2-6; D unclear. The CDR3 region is CSGRPVSGANVLTF. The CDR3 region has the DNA TGCAGTGGAAGACCCGTCTCTGGGGCCAACGTCCTGACTTTC.